The 16 T cell receptor beta chains in this list originate from one sample, sequenced in a study of blood T cells in healthy people across ages. Using a J-beta primer mix together with a sample-barcoded 5' primer, a second PCR was run for about 6 to 12 cycles. TCRdb reprocessed the 5' RACE reads with MiXCR, giving one entry per CDR3 protein. The sample carries 650,000 to 1,000,000 distinct CDR3 sequences, roughly 35% recorded once. What was sequenced was blood. The receptors shown here come from a man in his late teens or twenties in good health.

The chain links TRBV28 to TRBJ1-5; TRBD1 aligns across 8 bases. This CDR3 contains 15 residues. Germline V gives CDR1 MDHEN, CDR2 SYDVKM. V gave up 8 bases and J gave up 5 bases; unmatched junction bases: 11. As DNA, the CDR3 is TGTGCCAGCGGGAAGGCGGACAGGGTCCATCAGCCCCAGCATTTT. Translating gives CASGKADRVHQPQHF.

Written as DNA, the CDR3 is TGCAGCGCCCTCCCCGGGGTCGGCACAGATACGCAGTATTTT. Protein: CSALPGVGTDTQYF. The rearrangement links TRBV29-1 to TRBJ2-3, with D perhaps matching TRBD2 (5 bases). CDR1 is SQVTM and CDR2 is ANQGSEA in the germline V gene. There are 14 residues in the CDR3. Trimming stripped 7 bases from V and 1 base from J, with 15 bases between.

Written as DNA, the CDR3 is TGTGCCACCAGTGATGCCTTCTCTGGGGCCAACGTCCTGACTTTC. Translation: CATSDAFSGANVLTF. The J gene is TRBJ2-6, the V gene TRBV24-1; no firm D call. The V gene lost 3 bases and the J gene lost 0 bases, with 5 bases spanning the gap. CDR1 KGHDR and CDR2 SFDVKD come from the germline V gene. The CDR3 extends over 15 amino acids.

The rearrangement uses TRBV3-1 and TRBJ2-2; D ambiguous. V lost 3 bases to trimming and J lost 5 bases, with 7 bases between them. The CDR3 sequence is 13 residues long. Germline values: CDR1 LGHDT, CDR2 YNNKEL (reference sequence). The DNA for the CDR3 is TGTGCCAGCAGCCAGGAAATAACCGGGGAGCTGTTTTTT. This gives the protein CASSQEITGELFF.

As regards this clonotype: A much larger clone differs by one base, so this may be a read error. V gene TRBV5-1 combines with J gene TRBJ1-6; D gene ambiguous. Looked up from germline, CDR1 is SGHRS and CDR2 is YFSETQ. The CDR3 is made up of 14 amino acids. As DNA, the CDR3 is TGCGCCAACAGCTTGGGAGAAGTTAATTCACCCCTCCACTTT. Encoded protein: CANSLGEVNSPLHF.

V gene TRBV4-3 combines with J gene TRBJ2-1, with D perhaps being TRBD1 or TRBD2 (6 bases each). The germline CDR1 and CDR2 sequences are LGHNA and YSLEER. The CDR3 has 16 amino acids. V lost 0 bases to trimming and J lost 10 bases, with 19 bases between them. The chain's CDR3 is CASSQDLRGVLWEQFF. The CDR3 DNA reads TGCGCCAGCAGCCAAGATTTGAGGGGGGTTCTCTGGGAGCAGTTCTTC.

This clonotype was picked up a small number of times. V gene TRBV7-9 combines with J gene TRBJ1-2; no reliable D call. V shed 2 bases and J shed 6 bases, with 7 bases lying between them. This CDR3 is built from 12 residues. CDR1 and CDR2 from the germline V gene are SEHNR and FQNEAQ (reference sequence). As DNA, the CDR3 is TGTGCCAGCAGCTTATACGAAAATGGCTACACCTTC. Translated: CASSLYENGYTF.

This clonotype was observed a handful of times. The chain links TRBV18 to TRBJ1-1; D gene ambiguous. From germline, CDR1 is KGHSH and CDR2 LQKENI. The CDR3 extends over 12 amino acids. The ends were cut back, 3 bases at V and 9 bases at J, with 11 bases in the middle. The CDR3 spells CASSPVRFQAFF. CDR3 DNA sequence: TGTGCCAGCTCACCTGTCAGATTTCAAGCTTTCTTT.

This clonotype was detected a few times. The chain uses TRBV2 and TRBJ1-2; D is ambiguous. Trimming left V 11 bases short and J 2 bases short, with 12 bases between. The germline V gene has CDR1 SNHLY and CDR2 FYNNEI. The CDR3 loop spans 12 amino acids. CDR3 sequence reads: CAVPAENYGYTF. DNA of the CDR3: TGTGCCGTACCGGCCGAGAACTATGGCTACACCTTC.

This clonotype was seen a few times. V is TRBV6-5 and J is TRBJ2-7; D might be TRBD1 (6 bases). Germline CDR1 and CDR2: MNHEY and SVGAGI. The ends were cut back, 2 bases at V and 0 bases at J, with 11 bases in the middle. The CDR3 runs to 15 residues. CDR3 sequence: CASSYTRTASYEQYF. The CDR3, as DNA: TGTGCCAGCAGTTACACGCGGACAGCCTCCTACGAGCAGTACTTC.

This clonotype came up a few times. This chain connects TRBV6-2 or TRBV6-3 to TRBJ1-2, with D tentatively TRBD1 (5 bases). The germline V and J ends were trimmed by 2 bases and 4 bases, with 14 bases remaining between them. This CDR3 contains 15 residues. Germline-derived CDR1 and CDR2 are MNHEY and SVGEGT. The CDR3 sequence: CASSYLRTGGYGYTF. The CDR3 coding sequence is TGTGCCAGCAGTTACCTAAGAACAGGAGGCTATGGCTACACCTTC.

This sequence joins TRBV12-3 or TRBV12-4 and TRBJ1-4; TRBD1 might be the D (5 bases). The V end was cut by 3 bases, the J end by 8 bases, with 22 bases between. This CDR3 comprises 17 residues. CDR3 DNA sequence: TGTGCCAGCAGTTTCGGGGCGGAGAGGACCATAGGCGAAAAACTGTTTTTT. Encoded protein: CASSFGAERTIGEKLFF.

This clonotype was observed many times. The rearrangement links TRBV29-1 to TRBJ2-3, with TRBD2 identical over 15 bases. Germline CDR1 reads SQVTM; CDR2 reads ANQGSEA. The junction had 8 bases not matched to a gene; V was cut back by 7 bases and J by 0 bases. The length of the CDR3 is 17 residues. The CDR3 DNA reads TGCAGCGGGGCCGGGACTAGCGGGGGGCAAAGCACAGATACGCAGTATTTT. Translating gives CSGAGTSGGQSTDTQYF.

This chain connects TRBV3-1 to TRBJ2-1; TRBD2 matches 12 bases. The last part of the DNA fits TRBJ2-7 better; the J call may be wrong. The CDR3 runs 15 residues. Germline CDR1 is LGHDT and CDR2 is YNNKEL (reference sequence). CDR3 DNA sequence: TGTGCCAGCAGCCGCAGACTAGCGGGGGACAATGAGCAGTACTTC. Encoded protein: CASSRRLAGDNEQYF.

The table lists this clonotype with many counts. The chain is built from TRBV7-2 and TRBJ2-3, with TRBD2 as a possible D gene (6 bases). This CDR3 is built from 14 residues. V was cut by 0 bases and J by 9 bases, with 13 bases left in between. The germline V gene has CDR1 SGHTA and CDR2 FQGNSA. The CDR3 DNA reads TGTGCCAGCAGCTTAGCGGGGGGAAGAGACACGCAGTATTTT. Amino acid sequence: CASSLAGGRDTQYF.

This clonotype has just a few counts. The chain uses TRBV7-2 and TRBJ1-6; D ambiguous. This CDR3 is 16 amino acids long. V was shortened by 1 base and J by 6 bases, with 13 bases between the two germline ends. Germline V gene lookup returns CDR1 SGHTA and CDR2 FQGNSA. CDR3: CASSLVSLQINSPLHF. The CDR3 DNA reads TGTGCCAGCAGCTTAGTATCGTTACAGATTAATTCACCCCTCCACTTT.